In this sample, the clone carrying this TCR beta chain turned up a few times. The CDR3 runs 15 residues. V was clipped by 0 bases and J by 1 base, with 10 bases between them. The germline CDR1 and CDR2 sequences are KGHSH and LQKENI. This specimen belongs to a study of T-cell memory formation after mild COVID-19. TCRdb analysed the 5' RACE reads with MiXCR anew, one entry per CDR3 protein. The table records about 340,000 distinct CDR3 sequences, approximately 15% of them present only once. The chain has TRBV18 and TRBJ2-7; D possibly corresponds to TRBD1 (6 bases). What was sequenced was PBMCs or a T cell subset sorted from them (not recorded which). This TCR came from a man aged 18 to 35 who had mild COVID-19 (a few samples of this study predate the infection). Cell type and time point are not known. In nucleotides, the CDR3 is TGTGCCAGCTCACCACCGGGGGCAGCTTCCTACGAGCAGTACTTC. Translation gives CASSPPGAASYEQYF.